The source of this TCR beta chain is a study of CD8+CD57+ T cells in acquired aplastic anemia. General study points: CD8+ Simpson's diversity showed no significant patient-control difference. Patients and controls had in common twenty-nine CD8+ CDR3 sequences.

TCR beta VDJ and CDR3 were profiled, and genomic DNA was the template. TCRdb re-derived calls from the reads in MiXCR, one entry per CDR3 protein. Altogether a few hundred thousand distinct CDR3 sequences are present, roughly 53% being singletons, with the ten largest covering just under 20%. CD8+CD57+ cell expansion had been shown by flow cytometry in patients chosen for sequencing. Germline values: CDR1 LNHDA, CDR2 SQIVND (reference sequence). The CDR3 runs 16 residues. J lost 8 bases, V lost 3 bases, and 13 bases had no gene match. This clonotype has a count of ten or more. Its antigen is unknown. Material for sequencing was sorted CD4+, CD8+, or CD8+CD57+ T cells (not recorded which) from PBMCs. The TCR sequence derives from a human donor with aplastic anemia. The rearrangement joins TRBV19 to TRBJ1-1; the match to TRBD1 covers 9 bases. The CDR3 reads CASSMNHGQGRPEAFF. For the CDR3, the DNA is TGTGCCAGTAGTATGAATCACGGACAGGGGCGTCCAGAAGCTTTCTTT.